The 13 T cell receptor beta chains given below trace back to one sample, sequenced in a study of T cell repertoires in cytomegalovirus infection (dated by TCRdb to between 2019 and 2020). These TCRs' antigens remain unknown. The instrument given in TCRdb is Illumina HiSeq 1500. TCRdb applied fastp at Q25 and MiXCR to the public reads, then kept only in-frame beta chains. Under each unique CDR3 protein, matching rows form one entry showing the most common genes and DNA. The sample table lists about 470,000 distinct CDR3 sequences, under 45% of them with a count of one. About 39% of the sample goes to the ten largest clones. In the paper's terms, the treatment or condition label means: in vitro stimulation with specific CMV peptide epitopes to enrich CMV-specific T cells. The sequencing used cultured PBMCs, collected from culture after CMV antigen stimulation. Every receptor here comes from a human donor in good health (CMV status not recorded). Some clones in this sample may be carry-over from other donors' samples.

V usage is TRBV5-1 and J usage is TRBJ2-7; 7 bases are shared with TRBD1. Per germline, CDR1 SGHRS and CDR2 YFSETQ. J gave up 4 bases and V 1 base, and 5 bases lay outside the gene matches. The CDR3 covers 14 residues. CDR3 protein: CASSLLGQQYEQYF. CDR3 in DNA: TGCGCCAGCAGCTTGTTGGGACAGCAATACGAGCAGTACTTC.

The V call is TRBV2, the J call TRBJ1-4; D is uncertain. From germline, CDR1 is SNHLY and CDR2 FYNNEI. Trimming shortened V by 6 bases and J by 4 bases, and 12 bases separated the two germline ends. The CDR3 spans 14 residues. CDR3 nucleotides: TGTGCCAGCAGGACCGACGAAGATAATGAAAAACTGTTTTTT. Translation: CASRTDEDNEKLFF.

The chain couples TRBV5-1 to TRBJ2-2; 15 bases map to TRBD2. Trimming cost V 4 bases and J 5 bases; bases outside gene matches: 12. The CDR3 has 19 residues. Germline values: CDR1 SGHRS, CDR2 YFSETQ. The CDR3 nucleotides read TGCGCCAGCAGCCGGACTAGCGGGGGGGCCTCGTGGGATACCGGGGAGCTGTTTTTT. Its protein is CASSRTSGGASWDTGELFF.

This clonotype was detected a few times. This chain links TRBV6-1 with TRBJ1-1; TRBD1 matches 9 bases. The CDR3 extends over 13 amino acids. Germline CDR1 MNHNS, CDR2 SASEGT. The J segment lost 10 bases and the V segment lost 8 bases, leaving 11 bases of the junction unmatched. Written as DNA, the CDR3 is TGTGCCAGCCCTCCGGGACAGGGCCTTCGAGCTTTCTTT. It translates to CASPPGQGLRAFF.

The chain uses TRBV27 and TRBJ2-7, with TRBD2 matching over 10 bases. The germline V gene has CDR1 MNHEY and CDR2 SMNVEV (reference sequence). The CDR3 is 15 amino acids. Germline trimming cut 6 bases from V and 7 bases from J; bases unmatched to any gene: 12. CDR3 sequence reads: CASSRQSSGSGEQYF. CDR3 nucleotides: TGTGCCAGCAGCCGTCAATCTAGCGGGAGTGGAGAGCAGTACTTC.

This clonotype was observed a few times. The J gene is TRBJ2-1, the V gene TRBV7-2, with 7 positions matching TRBD2. The J segment lost 4 bases and the V segment lost 2 bases, leaving 5 bases of the junction unmatched. Germline assignment: CDR1 SGHTA and CDR2 FQGNSA. CDR3 length: 15 amino acids. CDR3 DNA: TGTGCCAGCAGCTTACTCGGGGGGTTTTACAATGAGCAGTTCTTC. It yields the protein CASSLLGGFYNEQFF.

This clonotype was counted between two and nine times. The rearrangement uses TRBV12-5 and TRBJ2-1, with TRBD2 matching over 9 bases. This CDR3 is 13 amino acids long. CDR1 is LGHNT, CDR2 FRNRAP, per germline. After removal of 0 bases from V and 15 bases from J, the junction contained 6 bases not matched to a gene. The chain's CDR3 is CASGLVLASGMFF. CDR3 DNA: TGTGCTAGTGGTTTGGTACTGGCTAGCGGGATGTTCTTC.

In this sample, this clonotype turned up a few times. V gene TRBV4-3 combines with J gene TRBJ2-5; no reliable D call. Trimming shortened V by 0 bases and J by 1 base, and 9 bases separated the two germline ends. The length of the CDR3 is 15 residues. Germline lookup yields CDR1 LGHNA and CDR2 YSLEER. The CDR3 DNA sequence: TGCGCCAGCAGCCAAGATCGAGGCTTCCAAGAGACCCAGTACTTC. It is translated as CASSQDRGFQETQYF.

V usage is TRBV7-2 and J usage is TRBJ2-1; D is unresolved. V gave up 4 bases and J gave up 9 bases, with 13 bases separating them. Germline V gives CDR1 SGHTA, CDR2 FQGNSA. The CDR3 is 13 amino acids. The CDR3: CASSSRLLTEQFF. The CDR3 DNA reads as TGTGCCAGCAGCTCTCGACTCCTTACTGAGCAGTTCTTC.

This clonotype has only a few counts. The chain joins TRBV7-6 to TRBJ1-1; a possible D gene is TRBD1 (6 bases). Germline V gene data show CDR1 as SGHVS and CDR2 as FNYEAQ. The CDR3 loop spans 14 amino acids. V was trimmed by 5 bases and J by 4 bases, leaving 14 bases between them. The DNA for the CDR3 is TGTGCCAGCAGCCCTACAGGGACCTTCACTGAAGCTTTCTTT. It translates to CASSPTGTFTEAFF.

The gene calls are TRBV10-3 and TRBJ2-3; 7 bases align to TRBD1. Germline V gene sequence: CDR1 ENHRY, CDR2 SYGVKD. V gave up 4 bases and J gave up 0 bases; unmatched junction bases: 7. This CDR3 is 16 amino acids long. CDR3 DNA sequence: TGTGCCATCAGTGCTCAACAGGGGCCCAGCACAGATACGCAGTATTTT. This sequence encodes CAISAQQGPSTDTQYF.

This clonotype was seen just once. This chain joins TRBV12-3 or TRBV12-4 and TRBJ2-7; no definite D call. V lost 4 bases and J 0 bases, leaving 13 bases between the germline ends. The CDR3 totals 15 residues. The CDR3 DNA sequence: TGTGCCAGCAGTTCCCGCCGGCCAAGCTCCTACGAGCAGTACTTC. Translating it yields CASSSRRPSSYEQYF.

This clonotype was seen only a few times. This chain connects TRBV5-4 to TRBJ2-2; no clear D gene. The V gene's germline CDR1 is SGHNT and CDR2 YYREEE (reference sequence). The germline V and J ends were trimmed by 7 bases and 0 bases, with 4 bases remaining between them. The CDR3 extends over 12 amino acids. The CDR3 is CASAANTGELFF. DNA of the CDR3: TGTGCCAGCGCAGCGAACACCGGGGAGCTGTTTTTT.